The 11 T cell receptor beta chains listed next were all sequenced from one sample in a study of T cell repertoires in cytomegalovirus infection. Via MiXCR, TCRdb re-called the reads, giving one row per CDR3 protein. This table holds nearly 650,000 distinct CDR3 sequences, roughly 24% found once. Sequenced sample: CD8+ T cells from PBMCs. The receptors here all came from a human donor in good health (CMV status not recorded). Some clones in this sample may be carry-over from other donors' samples.

In this sample, this clonotype turned up a few times. The chain uses TRBV5-6 and TRBJ1-4; D uncertain. Germline-derived CDR1 and CDR2 are SGHDT and YYEEEE. The CDR3 extends over 16 amino acids. V was shortened by 6 bases and J by 8 bases, with 23 bases between the two germline ends. Written as DNA, the CDR3 is TGTGCCAGCACCGTAACACCAGGTGTCGGCCGCGAAAAACTGTTTTTT. Protein product: CASTVTPGVGREKLFF.

A few counts support this clonotype. In nucleotides, the CDR3 is TGTGCCAGCAGCCCCCTTGCGTCGGGGGCGTGGGAGACCCAGTACTTC. Translating it yields CASSPLASGAWETQYF. V is TRBV7-2 and J is TRBJ2-5; D may correspond to TRBD1 or TRBD2 (6 bases each). Germline V CDR1 and CDR2: SGHTA, FQGNSA. This CDR3 is 16 amino acids long. With 5 bases removed from V and 5 bases from J, the gap between germline ends came to 21 bases.

The chain has TRBV20-1 and TRBJ1-6; 7 bases align to TRBD1. V trimming: 7 bases; J trimming: 0 bases; junction bases outside the gene matches: 12. The CDR3 totals 17 residues. The germline CDR1 and CDR2 sequences are DFQATT and SNEGSKA (reference sequence). CDR3 sequence reads: CSGWVRQGSSYNSPLHF. CDR3 DNA sequence: TGCAGTGGGTGGGTCCGACAGGGCAGCTCCTATAATTCACCCCTCCACTTT.

In this sample, this clonotype turned up a few times. V and J are TRBV6-2 or TRBV6-3 and TRBJ2-7; tentative D call: TRBD1 (5 bases). V was pared by 2 bases and J by 3 bases, with 14 bases between. The CDR3 spans 15 residues. CDR1 MNHEY and CDR2 SVGEGT come from the germline V gene. CDR3 sequence reads: CASSYAADTYYEQYF. In DNA form, the CDR3 reads TGTGCCAGCAGTTACGCGGCGGACACATACTACGAGCAGTACTTC.

This clonotype was recorded many times. The chain carries TRBV7-8 and TRBJ1-5, with 9 bases matching TRBD1. The germline V gene has CDR1 SGHVS and CDR2 FQNEAQ. V trimming: 6 bases; J trimming: 7 bases; junction bases outside the gene matches: 7. This CDR3 comprises 14 residues. Here the CDR3 reads CASRQDRGSQPQHF. In nucleotides, the CDR3 is TGTGCCAGCAGACAGGACAGGGGAAGCCAGCCCCAGCATTTT.

In this sample, this clonotype turned up many times. J is TRBJ1-5 and V is TRBV7-2; no reliable D call. The ends were cut back, 3 bases at V and 0 bases at J, with 3 bases in the middle. Germline V gene lookup returns CDR1 SGHTA and CDR2 FQGNSA. This CDR3 region has 13 residues. CDR3 in amino acids: CASSFDSNQPQHF. The CDR3 DNA is TGTGCCAGCAGCTTTGATAGCAATCAGCCCCAGCATTTT.

The V and J genes are TRBV4-2 and TRBJ2-1; tentatively, D is TRBD1 (6 bases). Germline assignment: CDR1 LGHNA and CDR2 YNFKEQ. The CDR3 covers 16 residues. Trimming removed 0 bases at V and 3 bases at J, with 12 bases between. The CDR3: CASSQDKGTFYNEQFF. Written as DNA, the CDR3 is TGTGCCAGCAGCCAAGATAAAGGGACATTCTACAATGAGCAGTTCTTC.

This clonotype was detected ten times or more. The V call is TRBV7-6, the J call TRBJ2-5; D is unresolved. V lost 1 base, J lost 5 bases, and 14 bases lay in between. CDR3 length: 15 amino acids. The germline V gene encodes CDR1 SGHVS and CDR2 FNYEAQ. CDR3 amino acids: CASSLEFSPGETQYF. DNA of the CDR3: TGTGCCAGCAGCTTAGAATTTTCCCCCGGGGAGACCCAGTACTTC.

The chain uses TRBV25-1 and TRBJ2-1, with a weak D call TRBD2 (6 bases). From germline, CDR1 is MGHDK and CDR2 SYGVNS. The CDR3 covers 16 residues. V was cut by 4 bases and J by 0 bases, with 13 bases left in between. The DNA of the CDR3 is TGTGCCAGCAGTGGTTCGGAGGGTCGCTCCTACAATGAGCAGTTCTTC. This gives the protein CASSGSEGRSYNEQFF.

This clonotype was seen a few times. The CDR3 loop reads CASRKGHRNTEAFF. The DNA for the CDR3 is TGTGCCAGTAGGAAGGGACACCGGAACACTGAAGCTTTCTTT. The chain uses TRBV19 and TRBJ1-1, with D possibly TRBD1 on 6 matching bases. CDR1 is LNHDA and CDR2 is SQIVND in the germline V gene (reference sequence). V lost 6 bases, J lost 1 base, and 12 bases lay in between. CDR3 length equals 14 residues.

This clonotype was detected only a few times. The genes are TRBV28 and TRBJ2-1, with 9 positions matching TRBD2. Per germline, CDR1 MDHEN and CDR2 SYDVKM. Unmatched junction bases numbered 7, after V lost 5 bases and J lost 2 bases. The CDR3 is made up of 16 amino acids. The CDR3 is CASSGELAGAYNEQFF. CDR3 DNA sequence: TGTGCCAGCAGTGGGGAATTAGCGGGAGCCTACAATGAGCAGTTCTTC.